Included here is one TCR beta chain sequence, with context. The data stem from a study of control samples from healthy donors and cancer patients. The CDR3 loop spans 15 amino acids. Germline-derived CDR1 and CDR2 are SGDLS and YYNGEE. V was clipped by 3 bases and J by 5 bases; unmatched bases: 8. TCRdb's copy holds only in-frame clones and misses some; the assay was immunoSEQ multiplex PCR. Of more than 110,000 clones in the sample, roughly 92% were seen once. This sequence originates from a man aged 25-45 years in good health. The chain joins TRBV9 to TRBJ2-5, with TRBD2 identical over 9 bases. Sequenced sample: blood. Here the CDR3 DNA reads TGTGCCAGCAGCGCCGGGACTAGCAGCCGGGAGACCCAGTACTTC. It is translated as CASSAGTSSRETQYF.